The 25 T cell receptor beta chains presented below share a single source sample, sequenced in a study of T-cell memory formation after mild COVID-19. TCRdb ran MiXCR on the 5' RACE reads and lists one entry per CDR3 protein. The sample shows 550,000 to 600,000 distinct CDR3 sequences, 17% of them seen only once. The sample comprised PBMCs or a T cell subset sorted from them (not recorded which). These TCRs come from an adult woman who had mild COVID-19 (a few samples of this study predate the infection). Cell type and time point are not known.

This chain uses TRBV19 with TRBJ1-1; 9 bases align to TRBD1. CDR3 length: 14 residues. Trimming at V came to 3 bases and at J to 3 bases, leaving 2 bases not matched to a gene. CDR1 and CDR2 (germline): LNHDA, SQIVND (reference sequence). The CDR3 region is CASSIGQGYTEAFF. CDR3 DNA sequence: TGTGCCAGTAGTATCGGACAGGGGTACACTGAAGCTTTCTTT.

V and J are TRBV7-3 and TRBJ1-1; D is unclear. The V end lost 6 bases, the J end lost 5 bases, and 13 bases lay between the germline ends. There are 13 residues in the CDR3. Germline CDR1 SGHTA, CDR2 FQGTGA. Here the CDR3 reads CASSPTGKTEAFF. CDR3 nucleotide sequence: TGTGCCAGCAGTCCAACTGGCAAAACTGAAGCTTTCTTT.

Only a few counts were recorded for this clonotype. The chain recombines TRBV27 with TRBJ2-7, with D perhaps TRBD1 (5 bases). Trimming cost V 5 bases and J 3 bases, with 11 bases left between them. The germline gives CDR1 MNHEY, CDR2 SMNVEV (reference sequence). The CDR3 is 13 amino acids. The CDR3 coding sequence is TGTGCCAGCAGTCCAGGGAACAGCTACGAGCAGTACTTC. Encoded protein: CASSPGNSYEQYF.

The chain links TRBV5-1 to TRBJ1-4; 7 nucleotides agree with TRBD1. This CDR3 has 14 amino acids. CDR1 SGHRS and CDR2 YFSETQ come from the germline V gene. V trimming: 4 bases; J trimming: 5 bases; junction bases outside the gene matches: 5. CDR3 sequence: CASSGGTVNEKLFF. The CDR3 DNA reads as TGCGCCAGCAGCGGCGGGACAGTAAATGAAAAACTGTTTTTT.

CDR3: CASSLVGVVPNYGYTF. As DNA, the CDR3 is TGTGCCAGCAGCTTAGTAGGGGTAGTCCCAAACTATGGCTACACCTTC. The V gene is TRBV7-2, the J gene TRBJ1-2, with D tentatively TRBD1 (5 bases). The length of the CDR3 is 16 residues. The V end was cut by 1 base, the J end by 2 bases, with 14 bases between. Germline CDR1 SGHTA, CDR2 FQGNSA.

The chain's CDR3 is CASSPTGRLSYEQYF. CDR3 bases: TGTGCCAGCAGTCCTACAGGGAGACTATCCTACGAGCAGTACTTC. The chain has TRBV7-6 and TRBJ2-7, with D possibly being TRBD1 (6 bases). From germline, CDR1 is SGHVS and CDR2 FNYEAQ. CDR3 length equals 15 residues. Trimming took off 6 bases at V and 1 base at J, with 16 bases between the two ends.

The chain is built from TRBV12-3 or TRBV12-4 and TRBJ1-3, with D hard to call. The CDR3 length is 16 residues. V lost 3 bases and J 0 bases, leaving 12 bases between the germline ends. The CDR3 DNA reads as TGTGCCAGCAGTTTGGTTTGGCCTAGCTCTGGAAACACCATATATTTT. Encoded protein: CASSLVWPSSGNTIYF.

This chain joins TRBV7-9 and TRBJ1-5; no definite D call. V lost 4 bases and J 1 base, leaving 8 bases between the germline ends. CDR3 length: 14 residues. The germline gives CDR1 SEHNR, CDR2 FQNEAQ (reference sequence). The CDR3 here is CASSSDPSNQPQHF. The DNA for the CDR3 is TGTGCCAGCAGCTCGGACCCGAGCAATCAGCCCCAGCATTTT.

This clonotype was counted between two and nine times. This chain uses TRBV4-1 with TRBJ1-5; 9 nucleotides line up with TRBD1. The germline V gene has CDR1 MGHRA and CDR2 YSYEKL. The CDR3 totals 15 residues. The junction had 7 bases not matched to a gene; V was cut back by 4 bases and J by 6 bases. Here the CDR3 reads CASSRTGEWSQPQHF. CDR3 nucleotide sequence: TGCGCCAGCAGCCGGACAGGGGAGTGGAGTCAGCCCCAGCATTTT.

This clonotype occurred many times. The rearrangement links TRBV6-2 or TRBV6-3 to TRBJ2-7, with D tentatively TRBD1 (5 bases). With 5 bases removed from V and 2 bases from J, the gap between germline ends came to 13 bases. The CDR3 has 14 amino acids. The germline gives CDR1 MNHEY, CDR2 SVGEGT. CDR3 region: CASSLTAATYEQYF. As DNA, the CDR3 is TGTGCCAGCAGTCTGACAGCCGCGACCTACGAGCAGTACTTC.

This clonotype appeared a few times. The CDR3 DNA sequence: TGTGCCAGCAGCCTACTGGACAGTTTAGAGACCCAGTACTTC. This sequence encodes CASSLLDSLETQYF. This chain uses TRBV5-5 with TRBJ2-5; weak D call: TRBD1 (6 bases). Between the trimmed V and J ends, which lost 4 bases and 4 bases, there was a span of 14 bases. The CDR3 is 14 amino acids. CDR1 and CDR2 (germline): SGHKS, YYEKEE (reference sequence). Based on the CDR3 plus reference TRBV5-5 and TRBJ2-5, the full variable domain is DAGVTQSPTHLIKTRGQQVTLRCSPISGHKSVSWYQQVLGQGPQFIFQYYEKEERGRGNFPDRFSARQFPNYSSELNVNALLLGDSALYLCASSLLDSLETQYFGPGTRLLVL.

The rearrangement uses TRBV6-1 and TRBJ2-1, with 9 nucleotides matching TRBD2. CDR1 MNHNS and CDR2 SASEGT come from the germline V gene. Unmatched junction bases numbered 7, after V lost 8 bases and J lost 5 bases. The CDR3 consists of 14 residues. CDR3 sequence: CASARLAENNEQFF. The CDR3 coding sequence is TGTGCCAGCGCTAGACTAGCGGAGAACAATGAGCAGTTCTTC.

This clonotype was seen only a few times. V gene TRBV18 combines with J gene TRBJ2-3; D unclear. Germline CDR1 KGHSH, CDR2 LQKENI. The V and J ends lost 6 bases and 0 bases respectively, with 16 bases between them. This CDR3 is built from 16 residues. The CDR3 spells CASSLTESVSTDTQYF. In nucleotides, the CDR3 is TGTGCCAGCTCCCTAACCGAATCGGTTAGCACAGATACGCAGTATTTT.

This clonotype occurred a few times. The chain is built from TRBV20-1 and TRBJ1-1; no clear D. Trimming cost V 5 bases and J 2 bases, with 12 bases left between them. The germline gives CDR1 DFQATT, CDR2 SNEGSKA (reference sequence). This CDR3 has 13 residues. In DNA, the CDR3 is TGCAGTGCTGCGGGTCCACAAAACACTGAAGCTTTCTTT. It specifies CSAAGPQNTEAFF.

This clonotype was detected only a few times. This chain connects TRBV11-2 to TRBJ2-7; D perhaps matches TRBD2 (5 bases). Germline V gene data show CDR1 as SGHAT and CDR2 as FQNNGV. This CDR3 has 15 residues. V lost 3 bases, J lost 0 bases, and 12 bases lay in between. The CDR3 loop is CASSFRPGVSYEQYF. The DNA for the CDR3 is TGTGCCAGCAGCTTCAGGCCCGGGGTCTCCTACGAGCAGTACTTC.

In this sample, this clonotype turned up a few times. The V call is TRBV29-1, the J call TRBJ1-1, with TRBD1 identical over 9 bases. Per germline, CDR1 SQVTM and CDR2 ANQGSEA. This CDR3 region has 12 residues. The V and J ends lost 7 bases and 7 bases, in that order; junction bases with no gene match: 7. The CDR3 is CSAGTGLIEAFF. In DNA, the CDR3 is TGCAGCGCGGGGACAGGGCTTATTGAAGCTTTCTTT. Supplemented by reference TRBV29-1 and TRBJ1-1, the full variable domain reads SAVISQKPSRDICQRGTSLTIQCQVDSQVTMMFWYRQQPGQSLTLIATANQGSEATYESGFVIDKFPISRPNLTFSTLTVSNMSPEDSSIYLCSAGTGLIEAFFGQGTRLTVV.

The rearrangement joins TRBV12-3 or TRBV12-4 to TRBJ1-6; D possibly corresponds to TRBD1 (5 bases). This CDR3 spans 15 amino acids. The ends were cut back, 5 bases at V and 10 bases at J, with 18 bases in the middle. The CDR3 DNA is TGTGCCAGCAGTAATGCAGAAGGGGTTAGCTCACCCCTCCACTTT. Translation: CASSNAEGVSSPLHF.

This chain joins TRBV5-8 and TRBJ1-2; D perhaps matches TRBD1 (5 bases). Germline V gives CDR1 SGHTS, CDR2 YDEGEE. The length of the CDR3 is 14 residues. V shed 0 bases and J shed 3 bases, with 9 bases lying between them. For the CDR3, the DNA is TGTGCCAGCAGCTTGGCGGAGGGGTACTATGGCTACACCTTC. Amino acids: CASSLAEGYYGYTF.

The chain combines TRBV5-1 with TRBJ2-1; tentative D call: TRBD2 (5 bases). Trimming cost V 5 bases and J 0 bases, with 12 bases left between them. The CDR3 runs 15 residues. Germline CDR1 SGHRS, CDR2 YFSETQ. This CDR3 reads CASSRGSGSYNEQFF. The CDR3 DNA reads TGCGCCAGCAGTCGGGGTTCCGGCTCCTACAATGAGCAGTTCTTC.

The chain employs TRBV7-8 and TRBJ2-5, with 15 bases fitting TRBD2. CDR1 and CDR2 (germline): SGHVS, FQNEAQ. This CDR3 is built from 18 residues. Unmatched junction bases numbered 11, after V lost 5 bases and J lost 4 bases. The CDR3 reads CASSRPGTSGRSRETQYF. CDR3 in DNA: TGTGCCAGCAGCAGACCAGGGACTAGCGGGAGGAGTAGAGAGACCCAGTACTTC.

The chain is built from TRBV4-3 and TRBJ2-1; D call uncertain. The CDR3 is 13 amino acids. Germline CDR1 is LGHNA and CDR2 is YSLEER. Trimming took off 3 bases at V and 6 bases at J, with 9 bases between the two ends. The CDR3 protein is CASSQARSNEQFF. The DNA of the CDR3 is TGCGCCAGCAGCCAGGCCCGCTCCAATGAGCAGTTCTTC.

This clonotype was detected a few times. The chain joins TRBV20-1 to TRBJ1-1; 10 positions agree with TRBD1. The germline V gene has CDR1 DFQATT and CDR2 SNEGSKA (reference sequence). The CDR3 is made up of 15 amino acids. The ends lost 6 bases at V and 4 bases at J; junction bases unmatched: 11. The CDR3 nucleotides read TGCAGTGCCTCGGACAGGGGGACTTTGGTCACTGAAGCTTTCTTT. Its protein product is CSASDRGTLVTEAFF.

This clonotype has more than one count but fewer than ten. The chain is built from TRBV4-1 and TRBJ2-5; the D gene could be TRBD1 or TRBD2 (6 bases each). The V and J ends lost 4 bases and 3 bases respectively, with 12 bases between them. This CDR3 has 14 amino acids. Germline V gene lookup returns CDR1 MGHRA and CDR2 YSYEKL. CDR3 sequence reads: CASSRPGAKETQYF. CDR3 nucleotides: TGCGCCAGCAGCCGGCCGGGGGCTAAAGAGACCCAGTACTTC.

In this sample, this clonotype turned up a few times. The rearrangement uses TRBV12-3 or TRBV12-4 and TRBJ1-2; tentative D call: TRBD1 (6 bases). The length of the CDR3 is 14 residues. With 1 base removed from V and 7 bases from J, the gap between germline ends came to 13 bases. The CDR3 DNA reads TGTGCCAGCAGTTTAGTGGACAGTGTCGGTGGCTACACCTTC. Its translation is CASSLVDSVGGYTF.

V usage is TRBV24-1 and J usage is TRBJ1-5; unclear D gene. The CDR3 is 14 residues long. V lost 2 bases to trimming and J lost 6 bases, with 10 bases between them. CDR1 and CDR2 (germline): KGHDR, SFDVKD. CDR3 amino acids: CATSDSRGRQPQHF. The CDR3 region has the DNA TGTGCCACCAGTGATTCAAGAGGTCGTCAGCCCCAGCATTTT.